This record looks at one T cell receptor (beta chain) sequence and its context. The data belong to a study of blood T cell repertoires in COVID-19. Generated by immunoSEQ multiplex PCR, the TCRdb table keeps only in-frame clones and is missing some. Of about 160,000 clones listed, about four fifths were seen once; the top ten hold 3.4%. The CDR3 consists of 20 residues. Germline V CDR1 and CDR2: SGHDN, FVKESK. V was clipped by 1 base and J by 3 bases; unmatched bases: 16. Grouping used clinical history reported by participants in a survey and questionnaire. Sequencing input: PBMCs or T cells enriched from blood (not recorded which). V usage is TRBV14 and J usage is TRBJ2-5; 11 nucleotides agree with TRBD2. This TCR came from a woman aged 60-70 years who had recovered from COVID-19. The CDR3 DNA reads as TGTGCCAGCAGCCAAGGAGGGGCGCCAAAAGAGACTAGCGGGAAAGAGACCCAGTACTTC. The encoded protein is CASSQGGAPKETSGKETQYF.